This record covers a single TCR beta chain. Preparation of the TCRbeta library involved a method that used unique molecular identifiers. TCRdb used MiXCR to reprocess the PCR reads, holding one entry per CDR3 protein. The sample holds fewer than 550,000 distinct CDR3 sequences; about 11% are singletons and the top ten take over 4.5%. This specimen belongs to a study of T-cell reconstitution after alpha-beta-depleted transplantation in children. The CDR3 length is 15 residues. Looked up from germline, CDR1 is SGHRS and CDR2 is YFSETQ. V lost 5 bases to trimming and J lost 2 bases; unmatched junction nucleotides: 6.

The starting material was PBMCs from the stem cell graft donor, obtained from the stem cell graft. This sequence originates from a human donor who donated a stem cell graft to a child with acute myeloid leukemia. The chain links TRBV5-1 to TRBJ2-2; 7 bases fit TRBD1. CDR3 in amino acids: CASSPDRHNTGELFF. Written as DNA, the CDR3 is TGCGCCAGCAGTCCGGACAGGCATAACACCGGGGAGCTGTTTTTT.